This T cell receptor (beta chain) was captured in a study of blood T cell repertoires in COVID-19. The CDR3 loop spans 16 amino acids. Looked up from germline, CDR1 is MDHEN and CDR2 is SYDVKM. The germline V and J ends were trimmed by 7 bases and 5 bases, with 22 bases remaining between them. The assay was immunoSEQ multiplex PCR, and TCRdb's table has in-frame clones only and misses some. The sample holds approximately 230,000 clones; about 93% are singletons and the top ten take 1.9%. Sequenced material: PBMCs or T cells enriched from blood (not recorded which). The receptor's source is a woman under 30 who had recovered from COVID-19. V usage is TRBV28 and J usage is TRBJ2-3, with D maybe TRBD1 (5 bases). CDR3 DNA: TGTGCCAGCACAGGGCTTAGGGCAGGGATTAGAGATACGCAGTATTTT. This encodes CASTGLRAGIRDTQYF.